The rows below give T cell receptor beta chains drawn from one sample of a study of T cells after yellow fever vaccination. TCRdb reprocessed the 5' RACE reads via MiXCR and lists one record per CDR3 protein. The table records a few hundred thousand distinct CDR3 sequences, approximately 4% of them present only once. Sequences were derived from PBMCs, sampled 15 days after the yellow fever booster vaccination. The source is a man aged 18 to 29 who received the YFV17D yellow fever vaccine. The CDR3 runs from the conserved cysteine through the conserved F or W. The D gene is left open where the match is weak. Not every row has a clone size; where given, it reads once, few, many or a size class.

d_gene: TRBD1; j_gene: TRBJ1-4; v_gene: TRBV7-9; abundance: many; CDR3nt: TGTGCCAGCAGCGGGGGACAGACCACAACTAATGAAAAACTGTTTTTT; CDR3aa: CASSGGQTTTNEKLFF
d_gene: NA; j_gene: TRBJ1-2; v_gene: TRBV30; abundance: NA; CDR3nt: TGTGCCTGGAGTGTGGGGTCTCGGGTAATCTATGGCTACACCTTC; CDR3aa: CAWSVGSRVIYGYTF
d_gene: NA; j_gene: TRBJ2-5; v_gene: TRBV12-3/TRBV12-4; abundance: NA; CDR3nt: TGTGCCAGCAGCCCAATTGACCCCCGCGGGTCCCAGTACTTC; CDR3aa: CASSPIDPRGSQYF
d_gene: TRBD2; j_gene: TRBJ2-7; v_gene: TRBV5-1; abundance: few; CDR3nt: TGCGCCAGCAGCTTGGAACTAGCGGGGGAGCAGTACTTC; CDR3aa: CASSLELAGEQYF
d_gene: NA; j_gene: TRBJ1-3; v_gene: TRBV9; abundance: NA; CDR3nt: TGTGCCAGCAGCGCAGAGGGGAGGGCAGCCGGGGACACCATATATTTT; CDR3aa: CASSAEGRAAGDTIYF
d_gene: NA; j_gene: TRBJ2-3; v_gene: TRBV7-3; abundance: NA; CDR3nt: TGTGCCAGCAGCTTAAATAGCGCTCACCCAGGGGATACGCAGTATTTT; CDR3aa: CASSLNSAHPGDTQYF
d_gene: NA; j_gene: TRBJ1-5; v_gene: TRBV25-1; abundance: many; CDR3nt: TGTGCCAGCAGTCGGGCTGATCAGCCCCAGCATTTT; CDR3aa: CASSRADQPQHF
d_gene: NA; j_gene: TRBJ2-7; v_gene: TRBV30; abundance: many; CDR3nt: TGTGCCTGGAGTGTACTGGCCGGCTCCCGGGAGCAGTACTTC; CDR3aa: CAWSVLAGSREQYF
d_gene: NA; j_gene: TRBJ1-6; v_gene: TRBV4-3; abundance: many; CDR3nt: TGCGCCAGCAGCCAAGTGCTACGGGGGAATTCACCCCTCCACTTT; CDR3aa: CASSQVLRGNSPLHF
d_gene: TRBD2; j_gene: TRBJ2-6; v_gene: TRBV4-2; abundance: many; CDR3nt: TGTGCCAGCAGCCAAGAAGCGGGGGCTGGGGCCAACGTCCTGACTTTC; CDR3aa: CASSQEAGAGANVLTF
d_gene: NA; j_gene: TRBJ1-2; v_gene: TRBV6-5; abundance: many; CDR3nt: TGTGCCAGCAGTCCCGGGGGAATGGATGGCTACACCTTC; CDR3aa: CASSPGGMDGYTF
d_gene: NA; j_gene: TRBJ2-7; v_gene: TRBV4-3; abundance: few; CDR3nt: TGCGCCAGCAGCCAAAACGAGTACAGGGTCGAGCAGTACTTC; CDR3aa: CASSQNEYRVEQYF
d_gene: NA; j_gene: TRBJ2-2; v_gene: TRBV7-6; abundance: many; CDR3nt: TGTGCCAGCAGCCCCGGCGGGACCGGGGAGCTGTTTTTT; CDR3aa: CASSPGGTGELFF
d_gene: NA; j_gene: TRBJ1-2; v_gene: TRBV2; abundance: NA; CDR3nt: TGTGCCAGCAGAGATGACAGGCGTAGGGGCTACACCTTC; CDR3aa: CASRDDRRRGYTF
d_gene: NA; j_gene: TRBJ1-1; v_gene: TRBV12-3/TRBV12-4; abundance: many; CDR3nt: TGTGCCAGCAGTTCAACCTCAGGGGAACGGGAAGCTTTCTTT; CDR3aa: CASSSTSGEREAFF
d_gene: NA; j_gene: TRBJ2-5; v_gene: TRBV6-6; abundance: NA; CDR3nt: TGTGCCAGCAGTCTCCGGGACAACCAAGAGACCCAGTACTTC; CDR3aa: CASSLRDNQETQYF
d_gene: TRBD1; j_gene: TRBJ1-2; v_gene: TRBV5-1; abundance: many; CDR3nt: TGCGCCAGCAGCGGTGGAGGGGGCCGGGACTATGGCTACACCTTC; CDR3aa: CASSGGGGRDYGYTF
d_gene: NA; j_gene: TRBJ1-2; v_gene: TRBV4-1; abundance: many; CDR3nt: TGCGCCAGCAGCCAGGTAGACAGGACCCTGAGGGGCTACACCTTC; CDR3aa: CASSQVDRTLRGYTF
d_gene: NA; j_gene: TRBJ2-3; v_gene: TRBV7-8; abundance: many; CDR3nt: TGTGCCAGCAGCTTGCGACGGTCCACAGATACGCAGTATTTT; CDR3aa: CASSLRRSTDTQYF
d_gene: TRBD1; j_gene: TRBJ2-5; v_gene: TRBV6-2/TRBV6-3; abundance: many; CDR3nt: TGTGCCAGCAGTTACGAGACAGGGGCCTACCAAGAGACCCAGTACTTC; CDR3aa: CASSYETGAYQETQYF
d_gene: NA; j_gene: TRBJ1-2; v_gene: TRBV19; abundance: NA; CDR3nt: TGTGCCAGTAGTTCGGCAGACGGCCTGGGGGGCTACACCTTC; CDR3aa: CASSSADGLGGYTF
d_gene: NA; j_gene: TRBJ1-2; v_gene: TRBV5-1; abundance: NA; CDR3nt: TGCGCCAGCAGCTTGGAGTTGCCAGGGAATGGCTACACCTTC; CDR3aa: CASSLELPGNGYTF
d_gene: NA; j_gene: TRBJ1-2; v_gene: TRBV7-2; abundance: NA; CDR3nt: TGTGCCAGCAGCCCTACCCGGACAGCGGGGGGCTACACCTTC; CDR3aa: CASSPTRTAGGYTF
d_gene: NA; j_gene: TRBJ1-5; v_gene: TRBV12-3/TRBV12-4; abundance: many; CDR3nt: TGTGCCAGCAGTTTAGGTGGCGGCCCGGGGCAGCCCCAGCATTTT; CDR3aa: CASSLGGGPGQPQHF
d_gene: NA; j_gene: TRBJ2-7; v_gene: TRBV20-1; abundance: NA; CDR3nt: TGCAGTGCTAGAGATCTGGTCCGGGGAGCTTCCGAGCAGTACTTC; CDR3aa: CSARDLVRGASEQYF
d_gene: NA; j_gene: TRBJ1-2; v_gene: TRBV9; abundance: NA; CDR3nt: TGTGCCAGCAGCGCCAGGGGTGGCTATGGCTACACCTTC; CDR3aa: CASSARGGYGYTF
d_gene: NA; j_gene: TRBJ2-1; v_gene: TRBV5-1; abundance: NA; CDR3nt: TGCGCCAGCAGCTACAAACTTGGCGATGAGCAGTTCTTC; CDR3aa: CASSYKLGDEQFF
d_gene: NA; j_gene: TRBJ2-3; v_gene: TRBV27; abundance: few; CDR3nt: TGTGCCAGCAGTTTAGGGGGGGCCGTGACAGATACGCAGTATTTT; CDR3aa: CASSLGGAVTDTQYF
d_gene: TRBD1; j_gene: TRBJ1-6; v_gene: TRBV6-6; abundance: few; CDR3nt: TGTGCCAGCAGTTACTCTGAGACAGGGGTGGAGAGGTCCTATAATTCACCCCTCCACTTT; CDR3aa: CASSYSETGVERSYNSPLHF
d_gene: TRBD1; j_gene: TRBJ1-1; v_gene: TRBV6-2/TRBV6-3; abundance: many; CDR3nt: TGTGCCAGCAGTTACGAGGTGAACAGGGGCGGCACTGAAGCTTTCTTT; CDR3aa: CASSYEVNRGGTEAFF
d_gene: NA; j_gene: TRBJ1-3; v_gene: TRBV5-5; abundance: many; CDR3nt: TGTGCCAGCAGCTTGGAGCAGTCTGGAAACACCATATATTTT; CDR3aa: CASSLEQSGNTIYF
d_gene: NA; j_gene: TRBJ1-5; v_gene: TRBV7-9; abundance: NA; CDR3nt: TGTGCCAGCAGCTTTGACGGGATGGGCAATCAGCCCCAGCATTTT; CDR3aa: CASSFDGMGNQPQHF
d_gene: NA; j_gene: TRBJ2-3; v_gene: TRBV4-1; abundance: many; CDR3nt: TGCGCCAGCAGCCGCCCCGGGGGCTGGGATACGCAGTATTTT; CDR3aa: CASSRPGGWDTQYF
d_gene: TRBD1; j_gene: TRBJ2-2; v_gene: TRBV6-2/TRBV6-3; abundance: few; CDR3nt: TGTGCCAGCAGTCCCAGGGGGCGGAAGAACACCGGGGAGCTGTTTTTT; CDR3aa: CASSPRGRKNTGELFF
d_gene: NA; j_gene: TRBJ2-3; v_gene: TRBV2; abundance: many; CDR3nt: TGTGCCAGCGGCAGGGGTGAAGATACGCAGTATTTT; CDR3aa: CASGRGEDTQYF
d_gene: NA; j_gene: TRBJ1-2; v_gene: TRBV12-2; abundance: NA; CDR3nt: TGTGCAAGTCGCTTACCTGGCTACACCTTC; CDR3aa: CASRLPGYTF
d_gene: TRBD2; j_gene: TRBJ2-4; v_gene: TRBV27; abundance: few; CDR3nt: TGTGCCAGCAGTGTCAAGACTAGCGGGGGGTCCCGCTACATTCAGTACTTC; CDR3aa: CASSVKTSGGSRYIQYF
d_gene: NA; j_gene: TRBJ2-3; v_gene: TRBV24-1; abundance: few; CDR3nt: TGTGCCACCAGTGATTTGACTAGGAGCGGCACAGATACGCAGTATTTT; CDR3aa: CATSDLTRSGTDTQYF
d_gene: TRBD1; j_gene: TRBJ1-1; v_gene: TRBV12-3/TRBV12-4; abundance: few; CDR3nt: TGTGCCAGCAGAGGACAGGGTTCGGCTTACACTGAAGCTTTCTTT; CDR3aa: CASRGQGSAYTEAFF
d_gene: NA; j_gene: TRBJ2-3; v_gene: TRBV20-1; abundance: NA; CDR3nt: TGCAGTGCGCGCGAGTGGGGAGATACGCAGTATTTT; CDR3aa: CSAREWGDTQYF
d_gene: NA; j_gene: TRBJ2-7; v_gene: TRBV10-3; abundance: NA; CDR3nt: TGTGCCATCAACACGGGGGACGGCGGTCCCTACGAGCAGTACTTC; CDR3aa: CAINTGDGGPYEQYF
d_gene: TRBD1; j_gene: TRBJ1-2; v_gene: TRBV29-1; abundance: many; CDR3nt: TGCAGCGTTTCCGGGACAGGGGTCTATGGCTACACCTTC; CDR3aa: CSVSGTGVYGYTF
d_gene: NA; j_gene: TRBJ1-4; v_gene: TRBV12-3/TRBV12-4; abundance: many; CDR3nt: TGTGCCAGCAGTTTCTGGGGGGCAGGCGAAAAACTGTTTTTT; CDR3aa: CASSFWGAGEKLFF
d_gene: NA; j_gene: TRBJ1-2; v_gene: TRBV7-9; abundance: many; CDR3nt: TGTGCCAGCAGCCACCGGGACCGACCTAACTATGGCTACACCTTC; CDR3aa: CASSHRDRPNYGYTF
d_gene: NA; j_gene: TRBJ1-2; v_gene: TRBV6-6; abundance: many; CDR3nt: TGTGCCAGCAGTTACGAAGAGCTGGCCCGGGATGGCTACACCTTC; CDR3aa: CASSYEELARDGYTF
d_gene: NA; j_gene: TRBJ1-3; v_gene: TRBV20-1; abundance: many; CDR3nt: TGCAGTGCATTGGAGAGGGGCGGAAACACCATATATTTT; CDR3aa: CSALERGGNTIYF
d_gene: NA; j_gene: TRBJ2-1; v_gene: TRBV20-1; abundance: many; CDR3nt: TGCAGTGCTAGAGATCCCCCCTCCGCCGATATGGCGCCTCAGTTCTTC; CDR3aa: CSARDPPSADMAPQFF
d_gene: TRBD1; j_gene: TRBJ1-1; v_gene: TRBV5-1; abundance: few; CDR3nt: TGCGCCAGCAGCACAGGACCCGGGACAGATCTCCCTGAAGCTTTCTTT; CDR3aa: CASSTGPGTDLPEAFF
d_gene: TRBD1; j_gene: TRBJ2-1; v_gene: TRBV15; abundance: many; CDR3nt: TGTGCCACCAGCAGAGGACAGGGGAGCTCCTACAATGAGCAGTTCTTC; CDR3aa: CATSRGQGSSYNEQFF
d_gene: NA; j_gene: TRBJ1-2; v_gene: TRBV5-5; abundance: many; CDR3nt: TGTGCCAGCAGCCCAACGGGTGGGGGCTACACCTTC; CDR3aa: CASSPTGGGYTF
d_gene: TRBD2; j_gene: TRBJ2-2; v_gene: TRBV5-4; abundance: many; CDR3nt: TGTGCCAGCAGCGTGGGACTAGCGGGGTCGAACACCGGGGAGCTGTTTTTT; CDR3aa: CASSVGLAGSNTGELFF
d_gene: NA; j_gene: TRBJ1-1; v_gene: TRBV6-5; abundance: few; CDR3nt: TGTGCCAGCAGTTACGCGGGGGCGAGGACTGAAGCTTTCTTT; CDR3aa: CASSYAGARTEAFF
d_gene: TRBD1; j_gene: TRBJ2-5; v_gene: TRBV7-9; abundance: few; CDR3nt: TGTGCCAGCAGCCCGAACAGGGGACAAGAGACCCAGTACTTC; CDR3aa: CASSPNRGQETQYF
d_gene: NA; j_gene: TRBJ1-2; v_gene: TRBV6-4; abundance: NA; CDR3nt: TGTGCCAGCAGTGACCGGTTCAGTCGCGATGGGAGCACTAGCGGGTATGGCTACACCTTC; CDR3aa: CASSDRFSRDGSTSGYGYTF
d_gene: TRBD1; j_gene: TRBJ2-1; v_gene: TRBV19; abundance: few; CDR3nt: TGTGCCAGTAGTCTCGACAGGGCCGAGGAGCAGTTCTTC; CDR3aa: CASSLDRAEEQFF